One T cell receptor beta chain is described in this entry. In the authors' methods: Counts of nucleated cells, estimated from reference gene primer amplification, were obtained. Sequencing was performed with immunoSEQ multiplex PCR; in TCRdb, only in-frame clones are kept and a portion is missing. V and J calls and clone size are as listed in that table; D and trimming were resolved from the DNA. This sample has 200,000 to 300,000 clones; roughly 84% occur once, and the top ten carry 4.2%. The entry originates in a study of blood T cell repertoires in COVID-19. For the study at large: Whether acute or convalescent, the COVID-19 samples came from the United States, Italy and Spain. PBMCs, B-cell-depleted T cells, or T cells provided the cDNA or gDNA that made up the material.

The germline V gene has CDR1 SGHRS and CDR2 YFSETQ. The CDR3 has 14 amino acids. V shed 4 bases and J shed 4 bases, with 11 bases lying between them. The chain uses TRBV5-1 and TRBJ1-4; no firm D call. This clonotype was sampled from a man between 60 and 75 years old with acute or convalescent COVID-19. Sequencing was carried out using peripheral blood. CDR3 sequence: CASSPGISNEKLFF. The CDR3 DNA follows: TGCGCCAGCAGCCCCGGTATTAGTAATGAAAAACTGTTTTTT.